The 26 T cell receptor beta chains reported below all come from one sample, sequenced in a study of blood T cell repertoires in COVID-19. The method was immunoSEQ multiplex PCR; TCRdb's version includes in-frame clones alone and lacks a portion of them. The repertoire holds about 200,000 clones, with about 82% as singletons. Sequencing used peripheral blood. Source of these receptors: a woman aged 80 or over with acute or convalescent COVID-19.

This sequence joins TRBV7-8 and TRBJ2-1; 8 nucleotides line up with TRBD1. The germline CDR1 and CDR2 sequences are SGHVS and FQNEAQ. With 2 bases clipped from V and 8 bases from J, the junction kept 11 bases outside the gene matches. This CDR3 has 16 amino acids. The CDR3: CASSLNPGQEFDEQFF. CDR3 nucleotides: TGTGCCAGCAGCTTAAATCCGGGACAGGAATTTGATGAGCAGTTCTTC.

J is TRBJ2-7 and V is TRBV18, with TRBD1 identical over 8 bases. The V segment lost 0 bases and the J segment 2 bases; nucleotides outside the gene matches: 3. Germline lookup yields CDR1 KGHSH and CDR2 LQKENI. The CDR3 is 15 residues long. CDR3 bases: TGTGCCAGCTCACCACCCGGGGGACAGGCCTACGAGCAGTACTTC. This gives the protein CASSPPGGQAYEQYF.

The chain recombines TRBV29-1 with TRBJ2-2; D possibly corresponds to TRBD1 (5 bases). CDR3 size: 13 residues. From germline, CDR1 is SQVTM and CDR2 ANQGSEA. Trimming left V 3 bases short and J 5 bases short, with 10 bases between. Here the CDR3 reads CSVDPSGTGELFF. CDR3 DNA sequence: TGCAGCGTTGATCCCTCAGGGACCGGGGAGCTGTTTTTT.

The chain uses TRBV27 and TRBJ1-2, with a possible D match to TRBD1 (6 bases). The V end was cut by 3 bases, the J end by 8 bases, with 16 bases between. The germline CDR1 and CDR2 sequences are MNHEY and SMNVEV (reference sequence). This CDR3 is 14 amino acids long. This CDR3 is CASSFIFGQTGYTF. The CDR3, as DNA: TGTGCCAGCAGTTTCATCTTTGGACAGACGGGCTACACCTTC.

In DNA form, the CDR3 reads TGTGCCTGGACTAGCGGGGGGACCACGAACACCGGGGAGCTGTTTTTT. This gives the protein CAWTSGGTTNTGELFF. The chain links TRBV30 to TRBJ2-2, with 11 nucleotides matching TRBD2. This CDR3 region has 16 residues. Germline V lookup: CDR1 GTSNPN, CDR2 SVGIG (reference sequence). Trimming took 4 bases from V and 0 from J; bases not matched to a gene: 4.

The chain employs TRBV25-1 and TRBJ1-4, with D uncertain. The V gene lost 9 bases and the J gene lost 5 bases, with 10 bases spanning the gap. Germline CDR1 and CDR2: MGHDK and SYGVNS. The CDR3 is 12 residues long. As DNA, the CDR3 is TGTGCCAGTAGCCCCTCAAATGAAAAACTGTTTTTT. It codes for CASSPSNEKLFF.

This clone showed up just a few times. This chain's CDR3 is CASSQVGQPRTEAFF. In DNA, the CDR3 is TGTGCCAGCAGCCAAGTGGGACAGCCGAGAACTGAAGCTTTCTTT. J is TRBJ1-1 and V is TRBV4-2; 7 positions match TRBD1. The CDR3 length is 15 residues. J gave up 5 bases and V 1 base, and 7 bases lay outside the gene matches. Germline CDR1 is LGHNA and CDR2 is YNFKEQ.

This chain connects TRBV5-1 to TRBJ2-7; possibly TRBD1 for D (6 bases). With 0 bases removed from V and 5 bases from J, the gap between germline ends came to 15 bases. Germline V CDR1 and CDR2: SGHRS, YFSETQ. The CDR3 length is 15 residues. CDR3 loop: CASSLGGGRVDEQYF. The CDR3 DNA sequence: TGCGCCAGCAGCTTGGGTGGGGGCAGGGTGGACGAGCAGTACTTC.

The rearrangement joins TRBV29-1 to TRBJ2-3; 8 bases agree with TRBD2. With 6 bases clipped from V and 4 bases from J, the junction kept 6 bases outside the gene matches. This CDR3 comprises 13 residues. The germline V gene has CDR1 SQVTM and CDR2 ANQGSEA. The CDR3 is CSVNTGGADTQYF. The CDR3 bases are TGCAGCGTGAATACCGGGGGGGCAGATACGCAGTATTTT.

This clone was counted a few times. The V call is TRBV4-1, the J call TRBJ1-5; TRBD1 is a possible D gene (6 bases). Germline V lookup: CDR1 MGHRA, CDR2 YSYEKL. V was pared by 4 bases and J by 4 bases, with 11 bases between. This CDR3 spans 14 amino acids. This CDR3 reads CASSPYRVNQPQHF. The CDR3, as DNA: TGCGCCAGCAGCCCTTACAGGGTTAATCAGCCCCAGCATTTT.

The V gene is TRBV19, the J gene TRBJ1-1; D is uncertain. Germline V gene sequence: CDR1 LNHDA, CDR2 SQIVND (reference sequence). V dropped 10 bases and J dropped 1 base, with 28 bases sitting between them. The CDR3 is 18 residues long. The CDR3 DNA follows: TGTGCCACTACCTTCTCCACGAGGGCCTGGGGTGCGAACACTGAAGCTTTCTTT. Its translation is CATTFSTRAWGANTEAFF.

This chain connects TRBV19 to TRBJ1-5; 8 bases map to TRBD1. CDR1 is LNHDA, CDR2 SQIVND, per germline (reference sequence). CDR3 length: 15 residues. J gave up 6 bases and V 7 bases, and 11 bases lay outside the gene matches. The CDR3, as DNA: TGTGCCAGTACCCTTGCCGGACAGGGCCCTCAGCCCCAGCATTTT. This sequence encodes CASTLAGQGPQPQHF.

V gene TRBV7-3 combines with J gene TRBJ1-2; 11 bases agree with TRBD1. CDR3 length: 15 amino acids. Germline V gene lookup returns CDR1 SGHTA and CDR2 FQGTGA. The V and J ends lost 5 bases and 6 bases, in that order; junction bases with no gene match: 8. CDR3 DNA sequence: TGTGCCAGCAGCGACTTTTGGGGACAGGGGGATGGCTACACCTTC. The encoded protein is CASSDFWGQGDGYTF.

CDR3 sequence: CASSSPSGRDTQYF. The CDR3 region has the DNA TGTGCCAGCAGTTCCCCTAGCGGGAGAGATACGCAGTATTTT. J is TRBJ2-3 and V is TRBV27; 10 bases agree with TRBD2. Germline V gene lookup returns CDR1 MNHEY and CDR2 SMNVEV (reference sequence). The CDR3 length is 14 residues. V lost 4 bases to trimming and J lost 5 bases; unmatched junction nucleotides: 3.

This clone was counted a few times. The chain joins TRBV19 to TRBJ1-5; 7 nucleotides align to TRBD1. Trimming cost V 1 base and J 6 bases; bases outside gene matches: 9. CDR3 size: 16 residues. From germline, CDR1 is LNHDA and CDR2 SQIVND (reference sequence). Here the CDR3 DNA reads TGTGCCAGTAGTATAGGTGCGACAGGGTCCGGTCAGCCCCAGCATTTT. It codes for CASSIGATGSGQPQHF.

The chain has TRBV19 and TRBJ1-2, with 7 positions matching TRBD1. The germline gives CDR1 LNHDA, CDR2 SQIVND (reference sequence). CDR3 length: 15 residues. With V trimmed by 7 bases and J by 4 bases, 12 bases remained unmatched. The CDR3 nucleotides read TGTGCCAGTAACCCACACAAGACAGGGAGCTATGGCTACACCTTC. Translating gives CASNPHKTGSYGYTF.

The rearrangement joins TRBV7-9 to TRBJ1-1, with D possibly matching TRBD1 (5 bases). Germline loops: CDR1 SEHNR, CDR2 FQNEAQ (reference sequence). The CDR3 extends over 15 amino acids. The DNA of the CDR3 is TGTGCTCACCGGGCGGGGCCGACCATGAACACTGAAGCTTTCTTT. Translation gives CAHRAGPTMNTEAFF.

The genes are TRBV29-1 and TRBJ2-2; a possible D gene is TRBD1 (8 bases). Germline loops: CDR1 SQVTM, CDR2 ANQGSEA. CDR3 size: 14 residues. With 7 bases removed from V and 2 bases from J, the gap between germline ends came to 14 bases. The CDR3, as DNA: TGCAGCGGAGGACAGGGACTAAACACCGGGGAGCTGTTTTTT. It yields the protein CSGGQGLNTGELFF.

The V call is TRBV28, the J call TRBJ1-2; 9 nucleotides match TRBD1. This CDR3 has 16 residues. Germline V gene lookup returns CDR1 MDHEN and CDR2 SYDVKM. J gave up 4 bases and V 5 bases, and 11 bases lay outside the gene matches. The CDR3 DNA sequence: TGTGCCAGCAGTCCATATACCGGGACAGGGTTCTATGGCTACACCTTC. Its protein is CASSPYTGTGFYGYTF.

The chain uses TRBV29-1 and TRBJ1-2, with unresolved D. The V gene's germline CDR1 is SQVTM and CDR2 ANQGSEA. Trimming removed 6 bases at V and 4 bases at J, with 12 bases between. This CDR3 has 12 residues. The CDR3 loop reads CSVPSGFYGYTF. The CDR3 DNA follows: TGCAGCGTACCATCAGGCTTCTATGGCTACACCTTC.

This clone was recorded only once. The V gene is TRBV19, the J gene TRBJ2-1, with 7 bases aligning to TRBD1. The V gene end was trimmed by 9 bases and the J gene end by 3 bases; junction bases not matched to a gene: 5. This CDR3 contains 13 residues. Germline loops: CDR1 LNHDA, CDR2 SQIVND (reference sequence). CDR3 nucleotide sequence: TGTGCCAGCGCCGGACAGGACTACAATGAGCAGTTCTTC. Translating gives CASAGQDYNEQFF.

The CDR3 bases are TGTGCCAGCAGTCCAACCTATTACAGGGCCCCAGAAGCTTTCTTT. This translates into CASSPTYYRAPEAFF. The chain joins TRBV6-5 to TRBJ1-1; perhaps TRBD1 as D (6 bases). The length of the CDR3 is 15 residues. Looked up from germline, CDR1 is MNHEY and CDR2 is SVGAGI. Trimming removed 5 bases from V and 8 bases from J, with 21 bases in between.

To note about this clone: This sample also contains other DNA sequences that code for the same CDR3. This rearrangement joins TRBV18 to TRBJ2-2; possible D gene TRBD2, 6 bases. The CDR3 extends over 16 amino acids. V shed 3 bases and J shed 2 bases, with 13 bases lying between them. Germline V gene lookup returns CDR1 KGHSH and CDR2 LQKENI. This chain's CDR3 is CASSPPGTPNTGELFF. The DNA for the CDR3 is TGTGCCAGCTCACCGCCCGGGACTCCAAACACCGGGGAGCTGTTTTTT.

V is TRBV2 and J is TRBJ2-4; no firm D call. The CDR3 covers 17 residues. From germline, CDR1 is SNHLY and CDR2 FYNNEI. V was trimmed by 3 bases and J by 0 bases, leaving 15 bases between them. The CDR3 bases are TGTGCCAGCAGTGATATCCCGCGATCGGTAGCCAAAAACATTCAGTACTTC. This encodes CASSDIPRSVAKNIQYF.

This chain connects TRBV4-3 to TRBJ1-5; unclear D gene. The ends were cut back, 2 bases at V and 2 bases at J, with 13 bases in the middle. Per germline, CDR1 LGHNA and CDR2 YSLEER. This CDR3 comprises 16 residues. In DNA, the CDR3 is TGCGCCAGCAGCCAAATCTACACACGGGGCAATCAGCCCCAGCATTTT. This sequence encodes CASSQIYTRGNQPQHF.

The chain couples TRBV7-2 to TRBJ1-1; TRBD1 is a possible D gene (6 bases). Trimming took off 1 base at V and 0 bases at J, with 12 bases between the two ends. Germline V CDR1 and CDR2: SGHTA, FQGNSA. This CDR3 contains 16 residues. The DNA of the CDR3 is TGTGCCAGCAGCTTAGGCCCCACAGGGATGAACACTGAAGCTTTCTTT. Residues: CASSLGPTGMNTEAFF. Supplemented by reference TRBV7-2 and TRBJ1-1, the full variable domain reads GAGVSQSPSNKVTEKGKDVELRCDPISGHTALYWYRQSLGQGLEFLIYFQGNSAPDKSGLPSDRFSAERTGGSVSTLTIQRTQQEDSAVYLCASSLGPTGMNTEAFFGQGTRLTVV.